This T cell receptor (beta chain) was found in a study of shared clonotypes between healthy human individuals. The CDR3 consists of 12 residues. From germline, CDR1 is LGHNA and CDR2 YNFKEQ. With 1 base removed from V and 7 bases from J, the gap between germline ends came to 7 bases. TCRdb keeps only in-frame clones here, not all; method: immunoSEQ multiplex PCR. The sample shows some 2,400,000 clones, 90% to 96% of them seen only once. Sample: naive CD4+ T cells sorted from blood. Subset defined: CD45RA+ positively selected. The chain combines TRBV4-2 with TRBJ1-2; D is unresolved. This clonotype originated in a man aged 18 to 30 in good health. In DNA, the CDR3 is TGTGCCAGCAGCCAAGGGGCTGGTGGCTACACCTTC. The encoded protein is CASSQGAGGYTF.